This record concerns one TCR beta chain sequence. CDR3 length equals 15 residues. Germline V CDR1 and CDR2: SNHLY, FYNNEI. V lost 9 bases and J lost 1; bases outside the gene matches: 10. This entry is derived from a study of blood T cell repertoires in COVID-19. The overall study: Sites in the United States, Italy and Spain provided acute and convalescent COVID-19 samples. T cells, B-cell-depleted T cells, or PBMCs provided the cDNA or gDNA that served as material.

The table came from immunoSEQ multiplex PCR; TCRdb's copy has only in-frame clones and leaves some out. The sample carries roughly 70,000 clones, 80% to 90% recorded once. The TCR originated in a woman older than 75 with active or convalescent COVID-19. The material sequenced was peripheral blood. The chain employs TRBV2 and TRBJ1-2, with 8 bases matching TRBD1. CDR3 coding DNA: TGTGCCAGGACTTCAGGACAGGGCTATAACTATGGCTACACCTTC. It is translated as CARTSGQGYNYGYTF.